Sequencing of this T cell receptor beta chain was carried out in a study of human T cells and chemical hapten exposure. This clonotype was recorded a few times. Antigen specificity is unknown. This CDR3 spans 11 amino acids. V lost 6 bases to trimming and J lost 6 bases, with 8 bases between them. CDR1 and CDR2 (germline): MDHEN, SYDVKM. Study-wide results and caveats: Among TCRs, those above 1 in 1000 frequency were unaffected by DPC sensitization.

Stated time point: patch test 2, 6 weeks after DPC sensitization. The treatment here: therapeutic diphenylcyclopropenone sensitization with weekly scalp DPC. The authors' processing: Counting gave a median of approximately 96,000 TCRs per sample, with values ranging from about 20,000 to 750,000. Each CDR3 protein gets one entry after TCRdb re-called the RACE reads with MiXCR. In this record, the V and J calls reflect TCRdb's handling and not the investigators' own analysis. The table lists roughly 50,000 distinct CDR3 sequences, 7.5% to 10% of them singletons, with under 2% in the top ten. The specimen comprised whole blood, sampled in connection with sensitization to the hapten diphenylcyclopropenone (DPC). The chain has TRBV28 and TRBJ2-5, with D uncertain. This TCR was recovered from a woman in her forties or fifties with alopecia areata. Some clones in this sample may be carry-over from other donors' samples. CDR3: CASSSGQTQYF. The CDR3 DNA is TGTGCCAGCAGCTCCGGGCAGACCCAGTACTTC.